This T cell receptor (beta chain) is from a study of graft-versus-host responses after intestinal transplantation. About the study: Recipients across the board were started on anti-thymocyte globulin induction, then kept on tacrolimus and steroids for two to three years. Broader study findings: In patients with graft-donor T cell macrochimerism, allograft graft-versus-host to host-versus-graft clonal ratios were high. Researchers found peak circulating GvH clone levels linked to early post-transplant HvG declines.

About this clone: As yet, its antigen is unknown.

Germline-derived CDR1 and CDR2 are SGHTA and FQGTGA. There are 15 residues in the CDR3. V lost 3 bases and J lost 3, with 14 bases in between. Sequencing used immunoSEQ multiplex PCR; TCRdb keeps in-frame clones, though not all of them. The sample includes more than 90,000 clones, 85% to 95% of them seen just once. The sequence came from a human donor who was the organ donor for an intestinal transplant. Source: unstimulated CD8+ T cells sorted from spleen or lymph node cells, taken before transplant. The chain recombines TRBV7-3 with TRBJ1-1; TRBD1 might be the D (6 bases). In nucleotides, the CDR3 is TGTGCCAGCAGCTTGGCCGGGGGGCTGGACACTGAAGCTTTCTTT. This translates into CASSLAGGLDTEAFF.